The 23 T cell receptor beta chains below were found in one sample sequenced in a study of CD8 T cells in ankylosing spondylitis. Each CDR3 protein is one row after TCRdb ran MiXCR on the 5' RACE reads. The sample includes about 240,000 distinct CDR3 sequences, more than 20% seen only once; the top ten take 0.5% to 0.75%. The sample was blood, either unsorted or a sorted T cell fraction (not recorded which). Source of these receptors: a male donor with ankylosing spondylitis or in good health (not recorded which).

V and J are TRBV7-3 and TRBJ2-1, with TRBD1 matching over 9 bases. V trimming: 4 bases; J trimming: 8 bases; junction bases outside the gene matches: 9. The CDR3 sequence is 15 residues long. Germline-derived CDR1 and CDR2 are SGHTA and FQGTGA. In DNA, the CDR3 is TGTGCCAGCAGCTACCCCGGGACAGGGACCGATGAGCAGTTCTTC. It is translated as CASSYPGTGTDEQFF.

The chain is built from TRBV2 and TRBJ1-6; D remains ambiguous. The V end was cut by 1 base, the J end by 8 bases, with 6 bases between. The CDR3 spans 13 residues. The germline CDR1 and CDR2 sequences are SNHLY and FYNNEI. For the CDR3, the DNA is TGTGCCAGCAGTGAAGTTCGGGATTCACCCCTCCACTTT. Amino acids: CASSEVRDSPLHF.

Only a few counts were recorded for this clonotype. This rearrangement joins TRBV12-3 or TRBV12-4 to TRBJ2-1; tentative D call: TRBD2 (6 bases). Trimming removed 6 bases from V and 7 bases from J, with 16 bases in between. CDR3 length equals 14 residues. Written as DNA, the CDR3 is TGTGCCAGCAGCTTGCGGGGAATTGGAAATGAGCAGTTCTTC. Residues: CASSLRGIGNEQFF.

This chain uses TRBV11-2 with TRBJ2-1; TRBD1 might be the D (5 bases). CDR1 and CDR2 (germline): SGHAT, FQNNGV. V lost 5 bases to trimming and J lost 4 bases, with 9 bases between them. The length of the CDR3 is 13 residues. CDR3 nucleotide sequence: TGTGCCAGCAGCCCTAGACAGTACAATGAGCAGTTCTTC. Amino acids: CASSPRQYNEQFF. Drawing the rest from reference TRBV11-2 and TRBJ2-1, the complete variable domain is EAGVAQSPRYKIIEKRQSVAFWCNPISGHATLYWYQQILGQGPKLLIQFQNNGVVDDSQLPKDRFSAERLKGVDSTLKIQPAKLEDSAVYLCASSPRQYNEQFFGPGTRLTVL.

A few counts support this clonotype. This sequence joins TRBV7-6 and TRBJ2-1, with D possibly TRBD1 on 5 matching bases. V was trimmed by 2 bases and J by 3 bases, leaving 11 bases between them. Per the germline V gene, CDR1 is SGHVS and CDR2 is FNYEAQ. The CDR3 is 15 residues long. In DNA, the CDR3 is TGTGCCAGCAGCTTATCGGACGGACACTACAATGAGCAGTTCTTC. This gives the protein CASSLSDGHYNEQFF. Full variable domain (remainder filled in from reference TRBV7-6 and TRBJ2-1): GAGVSQSPRYKVTKRGQDVALRCDPISGHVSLYWYRQALGQGPEFLTYFNYEAQQDKSGLPNDRFSAERPEGSISTLTIQRTEQRDSAMYRCASSLSDGHYNEQFFGPGTRLTVL.

This clonotype came up many times. The chain is built from TRBV5-6 and TRBJ2-7; D ambiguous. Trimming took off 0 bases at V and 4 bases at J, with 11 bases between the two ends. This CDR3 comprises 14 residues. Germline CDR1 reads SGHDT; CDR2 reads YYEEEE. CDR3 sequence reads: CASSLELGRYEQYF. CDR3 DNA: TGTGCCAGCAGCTTGGAGTTAGGAAGATACGAGCAGTACTTC.

This clonotype has just a few counts. This chain uses TRBV10-3 with TRBJ2-7; D remains unclear. This CDR3 is built from 15 residues. Germline V CDR1 and CDR2: ENHRY, SYGVKD. Deletions cut 1 base from V and 3 bases from J, with 13 bases between. CDR3 DNA sequence: TGTGCCATCAGTGAGTTGATTGGTGTGGGCTACGAGCAGTACTTC. Residues: CAISELIGVGYEQYF.

This clonotype has at least ten counts. V and J are TRBV29-1 and TRBJ2-3, with a tentative D call TRBD2 (6 bases). CDR3 length: 11 amino acids. The germline V gene has CDR1 SQVTM and CDR2 ANQGSEA. Trimming removed 7 bases at V and 6 bases at J, with 11 bases between. The CDR3 spells CSAGTGDTQYF. CDR3 DNA sequence: TGCAGCGCCGGGACTGGGGATACGCAGTATTTT.

This clonotype was picked up a small number of times. The chain couples TRBV29-1 to TRBJ2-3, with TRBD2 matching 8 bases. This CDR3 contains 14 residues. Germline V gene data show CDR1 as SQVTM and CDR2 as ANQGSEA. J gave up 2 bases and V 3 bases, and 4 bases lay outside the gene matches. The CDR3 reads CSVEGGGITDTQYF. The CDR3 DNA follows: TGCAGCGTTGAGGGCGGGGGGATCACAGATACGCAGTATTTT.

The chain recombines TRBV29-1 with TRBJ2-1; 11 nucleotides match TRBD1. With V trimmed by 7 bases and J by 8 bases, 7 bases remained unmatched. The CDR3 runs 13 residues. From germline, CDR1 is SQVTM and CDR2 ANQGSEA. The CDR3 here is CSADRTGGDEQFF. CDR3 sequence (DNA): TGCAGCGCAGACAGGACAGGGGGCGATGAGCAGTTCTTC.

V and J are TRBV20-1 and TRBJ1-2, with D unclear. The CDR3 runs to 15 residues. Trimming took off 6 bases at V and 0 bases at J, with 17 bases between the two ends. Germline values: CDR1 DFQATT, CDR2 SNEGSKA (reference sequence). The CDR3 DNA reads as TGCAGTGCCCCATTTTGGGAGAAAGCTAACTATGGCTACACCTTC. Its protein is CSAPFWEKANYGYTF.

This chain uses TRBV5-6 with TRBJ1-2; D gene uncertain. Germline values: CDR1 SGHDT, CDR2 YYEEEE. Trimming took off 2 bases at V and 2 bases at J, with 7 bases between the two ends. The CDR3 is made up of 13 amino acids. CDR3 nucleotide sequence: TGTGCCAGCAGCTTCTACCAGAACTATGGCTACACCTTC. Translation gives CASSFYQNYGYTF.

The chain combines TRBV6-5 with TRBJ1-5; D not certain. Trimming shortened V by 4 bases and J by 2 bases, and 9 bases separated the two germline ends. CDR3 length: 14 residues. CDR1 and CDR2 from the germline V gene are MNHEY and SVGAGI. CDR3 residues: CASSSLGGNQPQHF. DNA of the CDR3: TGTGCCAGCAGTTCGTTGGGAGGCAATCAGCCCCAGCATTTT.

This rearrangement joins TRBV20-1 to TRBJ2-3; TRBD2 matches 7 bases. J lost 0 bases, V lost 3 bases, and 6 bases had no gene match. Germline loops: CDR1 DFQATT, CDR2 SNEGSKA (reference sequence). The CDR3 is 15 amino acids. CDR3 sequence reads: CSASPSGLSTDTQYF. In DNA form, the CDR3 reads TGCAGTGCTAGCCCTAGCGGCCTTAGCACAGATACGCAGTATTTT.

The count of this clonotype is one. The genes are TRBV25-1 and TRBJ2-7; tentative D call: TRBD1 (6 bases). This CDR3 is 12 amino acids long. V lost 6 bases to trimming and J lost 6 bases, with 12 bases between them. The germline V gene has CDR1 MGHDK and CDR2 SYGVNS. This CDR3 is CASSFGGPEQYF. The DNA for the CDR3 is TGTGCCAGCAGCTTTGGGGGCCCCGAGCAGTACTTC.

There are many counts of this clonotype. The chain is built from TRBV9 and TRBJ2-2, with D possibly called TRBD1 or TRBD2 (5 bases each). This CDR3 contains 14 residues. Germline V gives CDR1 SGDLS, CDR2 YYNGEE. V was cut by 4 bases and J by 3 bases, with 10 bases left in between. This CDR3 is CASSPGTHTGELFF. The CDR3 coding sequence is TGTGCCAGCAGCCCGGGGACCCACACCGGGGAGCTGTTTTTT.

A note on this clonotype: Relative to the germline gene, one junction end is altered; a read error may explain this. The chain joins TRBV2 to TRBJ2-5, with 16 nucleotides matching TRBD2. CDR1 SNHLY and CDR2 FYNNEI come from the germline V gene. CDR3 length: 15 amino acids. CDR3 in DNA: TGTGCCAGCAGTGCCCTAACCGGGACTAGCGGGGGGGCGGACTTC. Translated, it gives CASSALTGTSGGADF.

This clonotype was seen ten or more times. CDR3 nucleotides: TGTGCCATCAGTGAGTCGCTGGGTCGTGAGCAGTTCTTC. Translated, it gives CAISESLGREQFF. V usage is TRBV10-3 and J usage is TRBJ2-1; D call uncertain. The germline gives CDR1 ENHRY, CDR2 SYGVKD. V lost 0 bases and J 9 bases, leaving 9 bases between the germline ends. This CDR3 is built from 13 residues.

This clonotype has only a few counts. The V gene is TRBV20-1, the J gene TRBJ2-1, with 10 bases identical to TRBD1. CDR1 is DFQATT, CDR2 SNEGSKA, per germline (reference sequence). The length of the CDR3 is 14 residues. V was pared by 3 bases and J by 10 bases, with 9 bases of the junction left unmatched. Written as DNA, the CDR3 is TGCAGTGCTAGGTTCGGACAGGGGGTTCAGGAGCAGTTCTTC. It codes for CSARFGQGVQEQFF.

Many counts were recorded for this clonotype. The rearrangement uses TRBV29-1 and TRBJ2-5; 7 bases fit TRBD1. Germline lookup yields CDR1 SQVTM and CDR2 ANQGSEA. This CDR3 is 11 amino acids long. Trimming removed 8 bases from V and 4 bases from J; junction bases left unmatched: 4. CDR3 sequence reads: CSTQGLETQYF. The CDR3 nucleotides read TGCAGCACACAGGGGTTAGAGACCCAGTACTTC.

There are many counts of this clonotype. V is TRBV2 and J is TRBJ2-7; the D gene is possibly TRBD1 (5 bases). The germline CDR1 and CDR2 sequences are SNHLY and FYNNEI. The CDR3 has 13 residues. Between the trimmed V and J ends, which lost 4 bases and 5 bases, there was a span of 12 bases. CDR3 bases: TGTGCCAGCAGTGCCCTGGACAACCACGAGCAGTACTTC. Translating it yields CASSALDNHEQYF.

This clonotype came up a few times. The rearrangement uses TRBV10-3 and TRBJ2-7, with D unclear. Germline values: CDR1 ENHRY, CDR2 SYGVKD. V lost 4 bases to trimming and J lost 3 bases, with 19 bases between them. The CDR3 is made up of 16 amino acids. CDR3 amino acids: CAISGGLVSSVYEQYF. In nucleotides, the CDR3 is TGTGCCATCAGTGGAGGCCTAGTAAGTTCTGTCTACGAGCAGTACTTC.

The table lists this clonotype with many counts. The chain combines TRBV15 with TRBJ2-7; no reliable D call. From germline, CDR1 is LNHNV and CDR2 YYDKDF (reference sequence). V lost 8 bases and J 2 bases, leaving 16 bases between the germline ends. The CDR3 extends over 14 amino acids. The CDR3, as DNA: TGTGCCACCGGCAAGGGAACCGTTGCCTACGAGCAGTACTTC. Amino acid sequence: CATGKGTVAYEQYF.